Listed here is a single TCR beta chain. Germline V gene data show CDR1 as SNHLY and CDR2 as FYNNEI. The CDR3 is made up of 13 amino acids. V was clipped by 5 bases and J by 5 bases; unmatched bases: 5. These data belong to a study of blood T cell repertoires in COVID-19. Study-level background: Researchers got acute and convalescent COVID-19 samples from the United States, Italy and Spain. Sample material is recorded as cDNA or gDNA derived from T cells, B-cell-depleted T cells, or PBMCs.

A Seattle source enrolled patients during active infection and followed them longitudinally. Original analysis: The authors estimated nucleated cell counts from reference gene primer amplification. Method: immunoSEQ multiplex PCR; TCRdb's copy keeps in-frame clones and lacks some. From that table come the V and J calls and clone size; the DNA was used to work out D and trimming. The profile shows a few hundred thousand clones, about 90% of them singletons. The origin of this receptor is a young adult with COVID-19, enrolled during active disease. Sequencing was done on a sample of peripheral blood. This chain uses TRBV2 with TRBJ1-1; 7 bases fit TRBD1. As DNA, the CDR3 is TGTGCCAGCAGTCCACAGGGGAGGACTGAAGCTTTCTTT. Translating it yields CASSPQGRTEAFF.